The rows below give T cell receptor beta chains drawn from one sample of a study of blood T cell repertoires in COVID-19. Assay: immunoSEQ multiplex PCR; the TCRdb copy retains only in-frame clones and omits some. The sample holds more than 50,000 clones, 90% seen once. The source material was peripheral blood. The receptors stem from a man of 80 years or more with acute or convalescent COVID-19. Each CDR3 is given with its conserved first and last residue. Fields, in order: J gene, D gene, V gene, clone size, CDR3 protein, CDR3 DNA. A D gene is named only where the DNA matches it firmly. The size entry is marked missing in some rows and otherwise reads once, few, many or a size class.

j_gene: TRBJ1-4
d_gene: .
v_gene: TRBV18
abundance: once
CDR3aa: CASSPGAPGDEKLFF
CDR3nt: TGTGCCAGCTCACCAGGTGCACCGGGAGATGAAAAACTGTTTTTT

j_gene: TRBJ1-3
d_gene: TRBD1
v_gene: TRBV7-2
abundance: .
CDR3aa: CASSPSGTGLDTIYF
CDR3nt: TGTGCCAGCAGCCCCTCCGGGACAGGGTTAGACACCATATATTTT

j_gene: TRBJ1-2
d_gene: .
v_gene: TRBV29-1
abundance: few
CDR3aa: CSVEEARGHNGYTF
CDR3nt: TGCAGCGTTGAAGAAGCCAGGGGCCACAATGGCTACACCTTC

j_gene: TRBJ1-3
d_gene: .
v_gene: TRBV11-2
abundance: .
CDR3aa: CASSSREISGNTIYF
CDR3nt: TGTGCCAGCAGCTCAAGAGAGATTTCTGGAAACACCATATATTTT

j_gene: TRBJ2-1
d_gene: TRBD2
v_gene: TRBV11-3
abundance: once
CDR3aa: CASSPGGSLNEQFF
CDR3nt: TGTGCCAGCAGCCCCGGGGGGAGCCTAAATGAGCAGTTCTTC

j_gene: TRBJ1-3
d_gene: TRBD1
v_gene: TRBV19
abundance: .
CDR3aa: CASSPNGQGASGNTIYF
CDR3nt: TGTGCCAGTAGCCCTAATGGACAGGGCGCCTCTGGAAACACCATATATTTT

j_gene: TRBJ1-2
d_gene: .
v_gene: TRBV5-5
abundance: .
CDR3aa: CASSLSGGDPYGYTF
CDR3nt: TGTGCCAGCAGCTTGAGCGGGGGCGATCCCTATGGCTACACCTTC

j_gene: TRBJ2-2
d_gene: TRBD2
v_gene: TRBV10-1
abundance: .
CDR3aa: CASRGLAGLDTGELFF
CDR3nt: TGCGCCAGCCGGGGACTAGCGGGCTTAGACACCGGGGAGCTGTTTTTT

j_gene: TRBJ2-7
d_gene: .
v_gene: TRBV10-3
abundance: once
CDR3aa: CAISAGFPYEQYF
CDR3nt: TGTGCCATCAGTGCAGGATTTCCCTACGAGCAGTACTTC

j_gene: TRBJ2-3
d_gene: TRBD2
v_gene: TRBV24-1
abundance: .
CDR3aa: CATSDQTSGHENTQYF
CDR3nt: TGTGCCACCAGTGACCAAACTAGCGGCCACGAGAATACGCAGTATTTT

j_gene: TRBJ1-4
d_gene: TRBD1
v_gene: TRBV28
abundance: .
CDR3aa: CASSSEGATNEKLFF
CDR3nt: TGTGCCAGCAGTTCCGAGGGGGCGACTAATGAAAAACTGTTTTTT

j_gene: TRBJ1-5
d_gene: .
v_gene: TRBV5-6
abundance: .
CDR3aa: CASSLAQGSNQPQHF
CDR3nt: TGTGCCAGCAGCTTGGCTCAGGGTAGCAATCAGCCCCAGCATTTT